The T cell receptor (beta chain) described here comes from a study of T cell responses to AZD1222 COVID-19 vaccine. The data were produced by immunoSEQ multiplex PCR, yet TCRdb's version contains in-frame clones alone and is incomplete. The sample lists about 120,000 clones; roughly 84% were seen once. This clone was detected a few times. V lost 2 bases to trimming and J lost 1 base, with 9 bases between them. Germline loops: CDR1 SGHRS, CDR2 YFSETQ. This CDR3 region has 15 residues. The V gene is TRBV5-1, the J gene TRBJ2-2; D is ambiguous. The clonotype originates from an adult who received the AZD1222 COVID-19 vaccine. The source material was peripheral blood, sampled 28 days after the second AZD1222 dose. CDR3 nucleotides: TGCGCCAGCAGCTTTAGTGCGGTGAACACCGGGGAGCTGTTTTTT. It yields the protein CASSFSAVNTGELFF.